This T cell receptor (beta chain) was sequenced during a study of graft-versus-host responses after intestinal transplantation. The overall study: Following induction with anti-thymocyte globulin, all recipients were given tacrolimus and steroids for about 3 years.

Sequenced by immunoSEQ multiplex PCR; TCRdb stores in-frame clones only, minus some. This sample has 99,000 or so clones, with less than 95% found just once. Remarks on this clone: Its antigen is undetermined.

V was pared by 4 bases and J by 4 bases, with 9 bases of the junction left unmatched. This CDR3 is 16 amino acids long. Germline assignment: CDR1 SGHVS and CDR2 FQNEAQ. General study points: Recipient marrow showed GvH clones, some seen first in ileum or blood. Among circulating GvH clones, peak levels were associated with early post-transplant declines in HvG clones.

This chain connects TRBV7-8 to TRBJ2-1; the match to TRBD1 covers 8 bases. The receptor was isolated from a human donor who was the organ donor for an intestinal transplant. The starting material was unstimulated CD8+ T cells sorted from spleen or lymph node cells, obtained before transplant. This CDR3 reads CASSSSTGTGYNEQFF. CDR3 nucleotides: TGTGCCAGCAGCTCATCAACCGGGACAGGATACAATGAGCAGTTCTTC.